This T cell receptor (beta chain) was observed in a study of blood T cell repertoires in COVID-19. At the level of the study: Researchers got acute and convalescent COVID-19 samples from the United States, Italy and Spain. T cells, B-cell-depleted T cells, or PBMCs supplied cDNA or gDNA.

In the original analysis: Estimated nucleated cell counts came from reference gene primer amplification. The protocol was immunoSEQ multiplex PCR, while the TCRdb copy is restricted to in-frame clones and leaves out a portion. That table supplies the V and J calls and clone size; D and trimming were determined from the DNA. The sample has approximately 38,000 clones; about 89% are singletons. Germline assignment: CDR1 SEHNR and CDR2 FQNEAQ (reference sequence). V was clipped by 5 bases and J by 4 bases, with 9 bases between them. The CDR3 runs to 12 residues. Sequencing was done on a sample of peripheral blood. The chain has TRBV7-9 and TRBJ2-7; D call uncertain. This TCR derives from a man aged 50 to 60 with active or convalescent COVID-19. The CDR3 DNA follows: TGTGCCAGCAGCCCCCGAGGATACGAGCAGTACGTC. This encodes CASSPRGYEQYV.